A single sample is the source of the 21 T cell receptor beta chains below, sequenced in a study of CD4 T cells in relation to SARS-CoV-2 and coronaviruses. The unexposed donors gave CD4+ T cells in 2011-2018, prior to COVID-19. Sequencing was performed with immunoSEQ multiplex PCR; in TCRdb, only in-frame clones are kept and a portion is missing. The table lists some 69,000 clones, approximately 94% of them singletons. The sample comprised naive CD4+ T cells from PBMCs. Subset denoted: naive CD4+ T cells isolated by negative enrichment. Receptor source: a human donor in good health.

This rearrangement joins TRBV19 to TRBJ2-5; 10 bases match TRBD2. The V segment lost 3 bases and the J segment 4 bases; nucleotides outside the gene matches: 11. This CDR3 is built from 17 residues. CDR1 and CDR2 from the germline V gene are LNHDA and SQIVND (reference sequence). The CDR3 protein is CASSMSGRAQGRETQYF. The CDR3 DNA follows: TGTGCCAGTAGTATGAGCGGGAGGGCCCAGGGTAGAGAGACCCAGTACTTC. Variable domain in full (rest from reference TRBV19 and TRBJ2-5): DGGITQSPKYLFRKEGQNVTLSCEQNLNHDAMYWYRQDPGQGLRLIYYSQIVNDFQKGDIAEGYSVSREKKESFPLTVTSAQKNPTAFYLCASSMSGRAQGRETQYFGPGTRLLVL.

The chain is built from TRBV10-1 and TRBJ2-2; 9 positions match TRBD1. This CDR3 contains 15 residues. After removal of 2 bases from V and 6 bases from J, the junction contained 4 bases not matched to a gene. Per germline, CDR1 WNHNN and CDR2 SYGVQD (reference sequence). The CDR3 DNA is TGCGCCAGCAGTGAGACAGGGGGCGCATCCGGGGAGCTGTTTTTT. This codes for CASSETGGASGELFF.

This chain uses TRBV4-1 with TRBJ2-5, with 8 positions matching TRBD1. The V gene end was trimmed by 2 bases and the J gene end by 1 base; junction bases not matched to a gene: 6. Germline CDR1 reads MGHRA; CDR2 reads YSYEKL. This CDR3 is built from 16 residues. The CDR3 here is CASSQPRQGSQETQYF. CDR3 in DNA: TGCGCCAGCAGCCAACCTCGACAGGGGTCCCAAGAGACCCAGTACTTC.

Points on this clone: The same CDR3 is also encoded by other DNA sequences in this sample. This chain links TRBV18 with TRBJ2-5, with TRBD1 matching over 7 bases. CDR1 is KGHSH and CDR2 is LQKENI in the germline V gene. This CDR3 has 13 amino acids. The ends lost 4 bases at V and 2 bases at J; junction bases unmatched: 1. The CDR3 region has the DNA TGTGCCAGCTCACTGGGACAGCAAGAGACCCAGTACTTC. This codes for CASSLGQQETQYF.

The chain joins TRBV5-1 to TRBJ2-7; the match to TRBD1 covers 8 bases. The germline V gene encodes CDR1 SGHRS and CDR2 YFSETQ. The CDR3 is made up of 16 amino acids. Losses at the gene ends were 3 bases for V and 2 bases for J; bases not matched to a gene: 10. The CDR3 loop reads CASSYGQGRTTYEQYF. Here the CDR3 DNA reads TGCGCCAGCAGCTATGGACAGGGTCGGACAACCTACGAGCAGTACTTC.

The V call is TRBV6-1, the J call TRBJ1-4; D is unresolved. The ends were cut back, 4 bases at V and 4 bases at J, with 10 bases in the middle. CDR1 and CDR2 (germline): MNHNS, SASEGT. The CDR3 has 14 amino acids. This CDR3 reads CASSAAGLNEKLFF. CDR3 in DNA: TGTGCCAGCAGTGCAGCAGGCCTTAATGAAAAACTGTTTTTT.

CDR3 DNA sequence: TGTGCCAGCAGCTTACCACCTGGCACTGAAGCTTTCTTT. Protein sequence: CASSLPPGTEAFF. J is TRBJ1-1 and V is TRBV7-8; D is unclear. Germline loops: CDR1 SGHVS, CDR2 FQNEAQ. Trimming took off 2 bases at V and 4 bases at J, with 8 bases between the two ends. This CDR3 region has 13 residues.

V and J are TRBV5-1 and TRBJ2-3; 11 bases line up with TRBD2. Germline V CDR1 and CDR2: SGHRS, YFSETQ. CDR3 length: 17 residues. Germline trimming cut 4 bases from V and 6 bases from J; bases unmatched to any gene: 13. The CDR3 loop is CASSQGLAGGDVDTQYF. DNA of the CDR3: TGCGCCAGCAGCCAGGGGCTAGCGGGAGGAGATGTGGATACGCAGTATTTT. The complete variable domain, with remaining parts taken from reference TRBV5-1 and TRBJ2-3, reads KAGVTQTPRYLIKTRGQQVTLSCSPISGHRSVSWYQQTPGQGLQFLFEYFSETQRNKGNFPGRFSGRQFSNSRSEMNVSTLELGDSALYLCASSQGLAGGDVDTQYFGPGTRLTVL.

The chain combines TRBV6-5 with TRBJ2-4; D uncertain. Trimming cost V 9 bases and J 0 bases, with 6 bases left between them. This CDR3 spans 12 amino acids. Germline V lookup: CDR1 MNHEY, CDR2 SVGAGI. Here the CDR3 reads CASQIAKNIQYF. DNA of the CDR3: TGTGCCAGTCAGATAGCCAAAAACATTCAGTACTTC.

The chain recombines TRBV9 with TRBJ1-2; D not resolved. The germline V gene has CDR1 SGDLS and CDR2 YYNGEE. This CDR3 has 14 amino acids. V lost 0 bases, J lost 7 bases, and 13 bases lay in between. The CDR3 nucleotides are TGTGCCAGCAGCGTAGCTACCGAGTCCTCTGGCTACACCTTC. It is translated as CASSVATESSGYTF.

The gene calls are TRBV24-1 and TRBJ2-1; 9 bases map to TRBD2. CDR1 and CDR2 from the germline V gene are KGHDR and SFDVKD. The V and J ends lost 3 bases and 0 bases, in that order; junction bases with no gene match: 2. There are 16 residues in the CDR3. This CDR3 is CATSDVSGSSYNEQFF. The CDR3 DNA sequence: TGTGCCACCAGTGATGTTAGCGGGAGCTCCTACAATGAGCAGTTCTTC.

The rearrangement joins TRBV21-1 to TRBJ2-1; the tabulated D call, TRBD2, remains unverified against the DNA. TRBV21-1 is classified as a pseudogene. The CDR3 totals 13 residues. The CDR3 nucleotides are TGTGCCAGCAGCAAAGGGAGCGGGACTGAGCAGTTCTTC. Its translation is CASSKGSGTEQFF.

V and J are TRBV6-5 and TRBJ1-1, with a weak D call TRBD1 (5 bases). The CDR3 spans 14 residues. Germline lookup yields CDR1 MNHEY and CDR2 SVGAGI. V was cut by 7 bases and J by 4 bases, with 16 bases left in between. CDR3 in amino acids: CASTSLSGTTEAFF. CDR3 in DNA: TGTGCCAGCACCTCCCTCTCCGGGACCACTGAAGCTTTCTTT.

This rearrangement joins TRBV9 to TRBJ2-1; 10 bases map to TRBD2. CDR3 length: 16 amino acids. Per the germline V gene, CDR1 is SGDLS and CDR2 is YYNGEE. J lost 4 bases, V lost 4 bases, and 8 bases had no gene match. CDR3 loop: CASSPRSGRAYNEQFF. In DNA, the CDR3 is TGTGCCAGCAGCCCACGGAGCGGGAGGGCATACAATGAGCAGTTCTTC.

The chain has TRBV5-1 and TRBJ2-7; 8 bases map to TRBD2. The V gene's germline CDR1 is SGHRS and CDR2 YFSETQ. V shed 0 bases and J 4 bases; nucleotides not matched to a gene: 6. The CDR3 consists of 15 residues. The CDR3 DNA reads TGCGCCAGCAGCTTGGCCCCGGGACTAGGGTACGAGCAGTACTTC. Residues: CASSLAPGLGYEQYF.

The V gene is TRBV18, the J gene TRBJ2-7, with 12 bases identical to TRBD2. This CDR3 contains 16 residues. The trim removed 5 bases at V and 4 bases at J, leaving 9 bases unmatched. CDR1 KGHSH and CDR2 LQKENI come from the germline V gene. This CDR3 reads CASSGWGTSGLYEQYF. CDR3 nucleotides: TGTGCCAGCTCAGGATGGGGGACTAGCGGGCTATACGAGCAGTACTTC.

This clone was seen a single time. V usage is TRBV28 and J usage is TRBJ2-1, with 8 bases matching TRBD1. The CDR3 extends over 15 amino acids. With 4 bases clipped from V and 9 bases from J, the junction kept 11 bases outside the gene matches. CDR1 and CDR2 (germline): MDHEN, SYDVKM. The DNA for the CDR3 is TGTGCCAGCAGTTCCCCGGACAGGGTTGCCGCTGAGCAGTTCTTC. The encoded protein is CASSSPDRVAAEQFF.

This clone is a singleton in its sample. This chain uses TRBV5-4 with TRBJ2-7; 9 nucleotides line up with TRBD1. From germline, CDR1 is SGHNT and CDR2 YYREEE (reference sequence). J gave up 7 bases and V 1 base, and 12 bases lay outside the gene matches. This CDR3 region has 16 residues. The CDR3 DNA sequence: TGTGCCAGCAGCTTGCCGGGACAGGGAGGATTGGGAGAGCAGTACTTC. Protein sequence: CASSLPGQGGLGEQYF.

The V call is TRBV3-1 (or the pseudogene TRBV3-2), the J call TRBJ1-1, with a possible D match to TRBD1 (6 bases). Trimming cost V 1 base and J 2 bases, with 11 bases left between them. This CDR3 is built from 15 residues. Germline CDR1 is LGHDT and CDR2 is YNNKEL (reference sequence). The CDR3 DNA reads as TGTGCCAGCAGCCAAGTCGGGACACACAACACTGAAGCTTTCTTT. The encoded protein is CASSQVGTHNTEAFF.

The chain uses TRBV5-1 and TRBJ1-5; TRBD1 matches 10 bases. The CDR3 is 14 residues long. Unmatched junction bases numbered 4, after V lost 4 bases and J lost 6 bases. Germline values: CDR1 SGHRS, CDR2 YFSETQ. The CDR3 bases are TGCGCCAGCAGCGTGACAGGGGGCCCTCAGCCCCAGCATTTT. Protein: CASSVTGGPQPQHF.

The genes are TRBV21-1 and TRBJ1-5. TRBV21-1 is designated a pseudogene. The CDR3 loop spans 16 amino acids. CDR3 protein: CASSSPSTRKSQPQHF. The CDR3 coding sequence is TGTGCCAGCAGCAGCCCTTCTACCCGAAAGAGTCAGCCCCAGCATTTT.